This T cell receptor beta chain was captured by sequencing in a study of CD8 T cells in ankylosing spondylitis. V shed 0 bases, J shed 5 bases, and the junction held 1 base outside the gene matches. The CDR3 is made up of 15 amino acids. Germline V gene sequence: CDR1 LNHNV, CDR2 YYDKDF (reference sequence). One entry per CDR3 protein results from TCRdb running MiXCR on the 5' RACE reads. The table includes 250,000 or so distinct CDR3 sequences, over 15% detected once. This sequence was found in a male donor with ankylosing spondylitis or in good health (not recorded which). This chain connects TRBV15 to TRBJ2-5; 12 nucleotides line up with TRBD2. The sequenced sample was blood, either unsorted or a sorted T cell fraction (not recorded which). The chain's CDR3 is CATSREGLAGETQYF. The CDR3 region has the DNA TGTGCCACCAGCAGAGAAGGACTAGCGGGGGAGACCCAGTACTTC.